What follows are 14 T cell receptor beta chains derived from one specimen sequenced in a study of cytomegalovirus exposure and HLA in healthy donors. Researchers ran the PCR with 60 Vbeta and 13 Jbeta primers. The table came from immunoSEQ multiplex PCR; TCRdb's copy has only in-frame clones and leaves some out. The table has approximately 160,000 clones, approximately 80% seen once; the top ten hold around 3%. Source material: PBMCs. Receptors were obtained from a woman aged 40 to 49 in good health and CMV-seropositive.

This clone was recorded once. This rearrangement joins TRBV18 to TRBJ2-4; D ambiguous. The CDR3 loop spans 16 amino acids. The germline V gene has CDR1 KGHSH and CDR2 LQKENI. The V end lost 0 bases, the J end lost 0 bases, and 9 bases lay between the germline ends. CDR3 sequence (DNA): TGTGCCAGCTCACCACCGCAGGCGTTAGCCAAAAACATTCAGTACTTC. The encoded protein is CASSPPQALAKNIQYF. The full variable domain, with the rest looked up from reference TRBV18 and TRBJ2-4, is NAGVMQNPRHLVRRRGQEARLRCSPMKGHSHVYWYRQLPEEGLKFMVYLQKENIIDESGMPKERFSAEFPKEGPSILRIQQVVRGDSAAYFCASSPPQALAKNIQYFGAGTRLSVL.

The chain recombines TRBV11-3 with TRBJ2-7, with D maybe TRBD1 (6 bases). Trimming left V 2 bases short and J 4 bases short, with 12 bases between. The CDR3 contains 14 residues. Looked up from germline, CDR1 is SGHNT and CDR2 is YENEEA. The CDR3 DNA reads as TGTGCCAGCAGCTTAACGAGGACAGCTTACGAGCAGTACTTC. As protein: CASSLTRTAYEQYF.

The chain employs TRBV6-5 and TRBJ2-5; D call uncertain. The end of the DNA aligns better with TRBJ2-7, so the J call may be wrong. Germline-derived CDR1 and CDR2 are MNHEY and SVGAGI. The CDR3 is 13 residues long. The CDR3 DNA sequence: TGTGCCAGCAGACAACCAGGTACCTACGAGCAGTACTTC. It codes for CASRQPGTYEQYF.

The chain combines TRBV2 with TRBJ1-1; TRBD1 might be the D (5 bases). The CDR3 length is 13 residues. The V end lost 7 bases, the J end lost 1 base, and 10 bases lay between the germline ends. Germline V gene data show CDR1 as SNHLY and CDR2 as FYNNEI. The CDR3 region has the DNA TGTGCCAGCAAAGGGGAAACGAACACTGAAGCTTTCTTT. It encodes CASKGETNTEAFF. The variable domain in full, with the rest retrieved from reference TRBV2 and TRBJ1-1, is EPEVTQTPSHQVTQMGQEVILRCVPISNHLYFYWYRQILGQKVEFLVSFYNNEISEKSEIFDDQFSVERPDGSNFTLKIRSTKLEDSAMYFCASKGETNTEAFFGQGTRLTVV.

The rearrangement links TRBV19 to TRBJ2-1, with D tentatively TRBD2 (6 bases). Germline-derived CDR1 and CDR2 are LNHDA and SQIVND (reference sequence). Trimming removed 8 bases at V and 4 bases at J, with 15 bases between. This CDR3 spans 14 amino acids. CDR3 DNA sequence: TGTGCCAGTGGGGATAGCGGAGATTACAATGAGCAGTTCTTC. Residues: CASGDSGDYNEQFF.

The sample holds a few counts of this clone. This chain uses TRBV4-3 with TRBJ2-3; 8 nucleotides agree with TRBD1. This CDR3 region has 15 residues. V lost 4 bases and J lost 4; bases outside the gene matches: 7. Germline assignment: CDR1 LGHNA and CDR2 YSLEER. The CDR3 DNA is TGCGCCAGCAGCCGAGGGGGACAGGAAGCAGATACGCAGTATTTT. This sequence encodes CASSRGGQEADTQYF.

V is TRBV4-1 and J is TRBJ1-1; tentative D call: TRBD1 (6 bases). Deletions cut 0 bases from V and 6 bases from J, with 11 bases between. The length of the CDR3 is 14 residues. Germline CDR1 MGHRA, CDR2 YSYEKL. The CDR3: CASSQDEWGPEAFF. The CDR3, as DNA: TGCGCCAGCAGCCAAGACGAGTGGGGGCCTGAAGCTTTCTTT.

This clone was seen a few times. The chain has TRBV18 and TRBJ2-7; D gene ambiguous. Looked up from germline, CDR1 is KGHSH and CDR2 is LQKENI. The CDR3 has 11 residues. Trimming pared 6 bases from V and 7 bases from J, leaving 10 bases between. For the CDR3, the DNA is TGTGCCAGCTCTCCCGCCGGGGAGCAGTACTTC. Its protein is CASSPAGEQYF. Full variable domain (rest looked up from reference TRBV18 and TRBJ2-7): NAGVMQNPRHLVRRRGQEARLRCSPMKGHSHVYWYRQLPEEGLKFMVYLQKENIIDESGMPKERFSAEFPKEGPSILRIQQVVRGDSAAYFCASSPAGEQYFGPGTRLTVT.

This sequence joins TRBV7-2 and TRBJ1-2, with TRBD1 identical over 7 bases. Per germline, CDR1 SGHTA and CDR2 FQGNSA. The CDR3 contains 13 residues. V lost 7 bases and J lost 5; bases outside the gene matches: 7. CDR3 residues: CASTPNRGYGYTF. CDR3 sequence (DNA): TGTGCCAGCACCCCAAACAGGGGATATGGCTACACCTTC.

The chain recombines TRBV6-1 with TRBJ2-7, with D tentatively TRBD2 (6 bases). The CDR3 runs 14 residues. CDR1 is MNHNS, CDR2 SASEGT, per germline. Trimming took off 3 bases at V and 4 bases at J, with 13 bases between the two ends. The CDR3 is CASSDSGGKYEQYF. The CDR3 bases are TGTGCCAGCAGTGATAGCGGAGGGAAGTACGAGCAGTACTTC.

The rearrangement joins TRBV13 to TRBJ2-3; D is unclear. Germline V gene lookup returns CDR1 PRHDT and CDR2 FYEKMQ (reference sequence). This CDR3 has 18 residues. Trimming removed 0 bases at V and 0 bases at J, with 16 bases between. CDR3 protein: CASSLGYRRQASTDTQYF. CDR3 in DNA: TGTGCCAGCAGCTTAGGATACCGTCGGCAGGCGAGCACAGATACGCAGTATTTT.

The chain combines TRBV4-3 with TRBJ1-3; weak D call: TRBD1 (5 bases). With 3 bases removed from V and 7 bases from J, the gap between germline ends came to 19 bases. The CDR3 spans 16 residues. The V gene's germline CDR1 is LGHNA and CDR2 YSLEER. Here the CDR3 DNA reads TGCGCCAGCAGCCATAAATCCCTGATAAGGGGCAACACCATATATTTT. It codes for CASSHKSLIRGNTIYF.

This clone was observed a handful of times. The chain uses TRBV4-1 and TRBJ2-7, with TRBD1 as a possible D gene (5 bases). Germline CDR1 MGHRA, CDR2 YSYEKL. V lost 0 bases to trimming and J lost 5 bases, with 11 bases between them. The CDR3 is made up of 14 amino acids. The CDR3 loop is CASSQDKQVDEQYF. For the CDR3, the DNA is TGCGCCAGCAGCCAAGATAAACAGGTAGACGAGCAGTACTTC.

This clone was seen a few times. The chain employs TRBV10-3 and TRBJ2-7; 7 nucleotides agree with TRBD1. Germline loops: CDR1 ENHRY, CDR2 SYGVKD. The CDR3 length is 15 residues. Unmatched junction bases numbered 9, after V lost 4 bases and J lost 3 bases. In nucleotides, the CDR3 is TGTGCCATCAGTGGGGGCGGACAGGTCCTCTACGAGCAGTACTTC. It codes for CAISGGGQVLYEQYF.